This T cell receptor beta chain was profiled in a study of T cells after yellow fever vaccination. About this clonotype: No antigen is known for it.

Researchers made TCR cDNA using 5'RACE template switching, and this step added a universal primer site and UMIs. TCRdb processed the 5' RACE reads anew with MiXCR; each CDR3 protein has one entry. The table lists around 590,000 distinct CDR3 sequences, roughly 12% of them singletons. The CDR3 covers 12 residues. The V gene lost 1 base and the J gene lost 7 bases, with 8 bases spanning the gap. CDR1 and CDR2 from the germline V gene are SGHTA and FQGNSA. Whole-study results and caveats: Compared with primary, the secondary response was weaker and peaked at day 5, not 15. Abundant clonotypes from the bulk population could have been carried over as contaminants into FACS-sorted repertoires.

This clonotype originated in a young man who received the YFV17D yellow fever vaccine. This sequence joins TRBV7-2 and TRBJ2-7; no clear D. This sample comprised PBMCs, obtained on the day of the yellow fever booster vaccination. The CDR3 loop is CASSLVGWEQYF. CDR3 nucleotides: TGTGCCAGCAGCTTAGTAGGGTGGGAGCAGTACTTC.